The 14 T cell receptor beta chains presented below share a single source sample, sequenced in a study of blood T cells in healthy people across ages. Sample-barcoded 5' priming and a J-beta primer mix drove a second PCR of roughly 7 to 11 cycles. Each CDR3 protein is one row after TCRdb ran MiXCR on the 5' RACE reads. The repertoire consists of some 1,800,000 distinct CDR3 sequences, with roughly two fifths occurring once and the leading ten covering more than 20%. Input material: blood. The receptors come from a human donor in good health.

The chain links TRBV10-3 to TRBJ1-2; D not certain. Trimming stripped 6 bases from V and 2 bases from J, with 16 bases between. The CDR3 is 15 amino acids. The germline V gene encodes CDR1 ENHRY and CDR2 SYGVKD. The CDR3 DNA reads TGTGCCATCAGCCGAGAGATGGGAGACAACTATGGCTACACCTTC. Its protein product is CAISREMGDNYGYTF.

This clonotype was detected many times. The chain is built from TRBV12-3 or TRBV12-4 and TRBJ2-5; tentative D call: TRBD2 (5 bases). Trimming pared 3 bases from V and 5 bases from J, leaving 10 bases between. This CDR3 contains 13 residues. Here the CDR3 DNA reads TGTGCCAGCAGTTTTGGAACGGGGGAGACCCAGTACTTC. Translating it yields CASSFGTGETQYF.

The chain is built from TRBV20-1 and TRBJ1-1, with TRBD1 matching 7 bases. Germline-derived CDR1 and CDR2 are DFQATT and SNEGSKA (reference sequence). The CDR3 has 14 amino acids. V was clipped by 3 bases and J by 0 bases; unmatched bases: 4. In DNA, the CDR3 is TGCAGTGCTAGTACAGGGGCTCTGAACACTGAAGCTTTCTTT. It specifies CSASTGALNTEAFF.

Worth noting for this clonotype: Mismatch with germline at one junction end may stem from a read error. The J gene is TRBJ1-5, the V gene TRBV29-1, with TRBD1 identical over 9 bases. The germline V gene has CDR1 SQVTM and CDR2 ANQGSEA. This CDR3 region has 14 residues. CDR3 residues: CSVIWDRDDQPQHF. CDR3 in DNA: TGCAGCGTTATTTGGGACAGGGATGATCAGCCTCAGCATTTT.

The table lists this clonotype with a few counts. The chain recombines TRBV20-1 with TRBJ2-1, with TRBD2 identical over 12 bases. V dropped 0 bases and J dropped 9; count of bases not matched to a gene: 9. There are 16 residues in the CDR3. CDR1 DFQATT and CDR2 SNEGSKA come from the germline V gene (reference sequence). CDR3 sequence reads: CSARDPTSGGLREQFF. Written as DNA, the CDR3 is TGCAGTGCTAGAGATCCAACTAGCGGGGGGCTACGTGAGCAGTTCTTC.

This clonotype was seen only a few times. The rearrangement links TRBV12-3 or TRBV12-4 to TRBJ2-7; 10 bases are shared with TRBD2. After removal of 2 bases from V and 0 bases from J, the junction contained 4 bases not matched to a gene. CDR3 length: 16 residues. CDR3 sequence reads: CASSLSGTSASYEQYF. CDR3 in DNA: TGTGCCAGCAGTTTATCCGGGACTAGCGCCTCCTACGAGCAGTACTTC.

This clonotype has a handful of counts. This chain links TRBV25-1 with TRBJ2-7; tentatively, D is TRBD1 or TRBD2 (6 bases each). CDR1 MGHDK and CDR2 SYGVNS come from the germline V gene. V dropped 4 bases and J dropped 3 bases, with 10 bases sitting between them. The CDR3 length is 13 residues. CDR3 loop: CASSVQGLYEQYF. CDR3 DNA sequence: TGTGCCAGCAGTGTACAGGGACTCTACGAGCAGTACTTC.

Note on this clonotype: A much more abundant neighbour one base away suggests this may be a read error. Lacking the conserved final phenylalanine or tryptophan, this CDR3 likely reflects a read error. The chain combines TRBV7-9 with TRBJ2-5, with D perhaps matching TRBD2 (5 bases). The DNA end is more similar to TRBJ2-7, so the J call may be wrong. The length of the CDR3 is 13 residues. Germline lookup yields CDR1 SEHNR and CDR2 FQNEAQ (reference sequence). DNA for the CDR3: TGTGCCAGCAGCTCCGGGATCTCCTACGAGCAGTACTGC. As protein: CASSSGISYEQYC.

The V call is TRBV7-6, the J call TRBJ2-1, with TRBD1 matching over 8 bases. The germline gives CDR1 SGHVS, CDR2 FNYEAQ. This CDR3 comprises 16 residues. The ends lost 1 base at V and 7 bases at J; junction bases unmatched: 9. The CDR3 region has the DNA TGTGCCAGCAGCTTAGGCTCAGGGGGCTTCTGGAATGAGCAGTTCTTC. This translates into CASSLGSGGFWNEQFF.

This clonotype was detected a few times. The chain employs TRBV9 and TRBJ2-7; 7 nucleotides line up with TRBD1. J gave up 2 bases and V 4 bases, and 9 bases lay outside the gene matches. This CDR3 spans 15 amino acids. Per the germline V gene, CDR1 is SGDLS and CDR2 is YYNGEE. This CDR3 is CASSPRQGRPYEQYF. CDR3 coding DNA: TGTGCCAGCAGCCCAAGACAGGGAAGGCCCTACGAGCAGTACTTC.

The CDR3 nucleotides read TGCGCCAGCAGCTGGGGGACAGCACTCACAGATACGCAGTATTTT. Residues: CASSWGTALTDTQYF. V usage is TRBV5-1 and J usage is TRBJ2-3; 7 nucleotides line up with TRBD1. V lost 3 bases and J lost 2; bases outside the gene matches: 6. This CDR3 is 15 amino acids long. The germline V gene encodes CDR1 SGHRS and CDR2 YFSETQ.

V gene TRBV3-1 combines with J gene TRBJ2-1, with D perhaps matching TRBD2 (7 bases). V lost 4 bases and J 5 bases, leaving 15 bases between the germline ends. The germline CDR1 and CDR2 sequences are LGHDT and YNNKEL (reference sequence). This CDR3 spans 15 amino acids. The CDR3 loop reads CASSLRGAFNNEQFF. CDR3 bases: TGTGCCAGCAGCCTCCGGGGGGCTTTTAACAATGAGCAGTTCTTC.

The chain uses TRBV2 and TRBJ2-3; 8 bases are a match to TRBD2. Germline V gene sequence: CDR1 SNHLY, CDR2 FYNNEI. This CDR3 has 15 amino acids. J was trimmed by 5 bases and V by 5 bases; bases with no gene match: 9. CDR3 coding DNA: TGTGCCAGCAGTTCGGGACTAGAGGTCTTAGATACGCAGTATTTT. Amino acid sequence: CASSSGLEVLDTQYF.

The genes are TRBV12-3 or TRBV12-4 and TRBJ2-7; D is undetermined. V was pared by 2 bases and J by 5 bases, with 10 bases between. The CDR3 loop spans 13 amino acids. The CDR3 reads CASSLTIRHEQYF. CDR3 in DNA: TGTGCCAGCAGTTTAACGATTCGACACGAGCAGTACTTC.